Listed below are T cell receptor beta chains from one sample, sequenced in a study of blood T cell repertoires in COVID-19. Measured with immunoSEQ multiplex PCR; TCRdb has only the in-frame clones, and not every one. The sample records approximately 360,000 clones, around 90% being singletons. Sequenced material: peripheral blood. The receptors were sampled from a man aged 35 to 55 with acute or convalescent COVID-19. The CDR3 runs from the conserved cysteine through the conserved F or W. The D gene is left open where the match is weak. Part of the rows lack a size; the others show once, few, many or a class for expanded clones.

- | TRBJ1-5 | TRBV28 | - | TGTGCCAGCAGTAGGAACGAGAGGGGCAATCAGCCCCAGCATTTT | CASSRNERGNQPQHF
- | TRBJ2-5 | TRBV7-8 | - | TGTGCCAGCAGCTTAATTTCAGGGTTGTTGCAAGAGACCCAGTACTTC | CASSLISGLLQETQYF
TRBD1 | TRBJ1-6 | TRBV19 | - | TGTGCCAGTAGTAGCGGGACAGGGGGTAATTCACCCCTCCACTTT | CASSSGTGGNSPLHF
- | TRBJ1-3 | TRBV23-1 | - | TGCGCCAGCAGTCAACGGCAGGGGAGTTCGCGAGGAAACACCATATATTTT | CASSQRQGSSRGNTIYF
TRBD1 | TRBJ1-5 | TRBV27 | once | TGTGCCAGCAGTTCGAGGACAGGGGGGCAGCCCCAGCATTTT | CASSSRTGGQPQHF
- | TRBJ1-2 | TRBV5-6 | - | TGTGCCAGCAGCTTGGTCCCCATTGGAGGGAACAACTATGGCTACACCTTC | CASSLVPIGGNNYGYTF
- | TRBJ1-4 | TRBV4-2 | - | TGTGCCAGCAGCCAAGATCACGACAAGAATGAAAAACTGTTTTTT | CASSQDHDKNEKLFF
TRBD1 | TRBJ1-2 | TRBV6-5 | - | TGTGCCAGCAGTCTACCCCGGGACAGTTATGGCTACACCTTC | CASSLPRDSYGYTF
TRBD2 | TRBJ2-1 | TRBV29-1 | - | TGCAGCGGAAACACCCCGGGACTAGCGCACCACAATGAGCAGTTCTTC | CSGNTPGLAHHNEQFF
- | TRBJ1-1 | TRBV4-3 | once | TGCGCCAGCAGCCAAGATACAGTTAACACTGAAGCTTTCTTT | CASSQDTVNTEAFF
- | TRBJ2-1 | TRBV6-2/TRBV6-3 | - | TGTGCCAGCAGTTACGCGGTCAATGAGCAGTTCTTC | CASSYAVNEQFF
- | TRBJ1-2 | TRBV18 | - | TGTGCCAGCTCACCAACTGCAGGGCCTAGCTATGGCTACACCTTC | CASSPTAGPSYGYTF
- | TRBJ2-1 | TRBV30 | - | TGTGCCTGGAGTGTACTCAATGAGCAGTTCTTC | CAWSVLNEQFF
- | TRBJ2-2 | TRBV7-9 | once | TGTGCCAGCAGCTGGGACACGAACACCGGGGAGCTGTTTTTT | CASSWDTNTGELFF
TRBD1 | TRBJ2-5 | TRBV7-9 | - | TGTGCCAGCAGCAGCGTGGGGACAGGAGGAGAGACCCAGTACTTC | CASSSVGTGGETQYF
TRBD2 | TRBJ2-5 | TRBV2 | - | TGTGCCAGCGCTCTTGGGACTAGCGGGAGAGAGACCCAGTACTTC | CASALGTSGRETQYF
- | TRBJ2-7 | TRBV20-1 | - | TGCAGTGCTAGAGATCGGGACGAGCAGTACTTC | CSARDRDEQYF
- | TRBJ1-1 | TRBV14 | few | TGTGCCAGCAGCCAAGTTTCCAGGCCGATGAACACTGAAGCTTTCTTT | CASSQVSRPMNTEAFF
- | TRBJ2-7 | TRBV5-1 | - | TGCGCCAGCAGCCCGGGGCGGCGGGACTGGGACGAGCAGTACTTC | CASSPGRRDWDEQYF
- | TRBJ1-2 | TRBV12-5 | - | TGTGCTAGTGGTTTGGTACGCAGGGATGGCTACACCTTC | CASGLVRRDGYTF
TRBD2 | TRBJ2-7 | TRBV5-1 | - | TGCGCCAGCAGCTTGGGGCGGGAGAGCTCCTACGAGCAGTACTTC | CASSLGRESSYEQYF
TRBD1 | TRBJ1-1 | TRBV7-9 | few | TGTGCCAGCAGCCAGACAGGGATGAACACTGAAGCTTTCTTT | CASSQTGMNTEAFF
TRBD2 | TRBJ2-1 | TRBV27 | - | TGTGCCAGCACGTTTGGGACTAGCGGGAGAAATGAGCAGTTCTTC | CASTFGTSGRNEQFF
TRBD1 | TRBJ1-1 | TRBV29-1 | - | TGCAGCGTTGAAGCACGGACAGGAGGCGCTGAAGCTTTCTTT | CSVEARTGGAEAFF
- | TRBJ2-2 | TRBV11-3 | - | TGTGCCAGCAGCTTAGCAGGCACCGGGGAGCTGTTTTTT | CASSLAGTGELFF
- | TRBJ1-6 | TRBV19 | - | TGTGCCAGTAGTACAAGGAGCTCCTATAATTCACCCCTCCACTTT | CASSTRSSYNSPLHF
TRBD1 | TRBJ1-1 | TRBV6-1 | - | TGTGCCAGCAGTGAATTGACGGGACAGGGTTTGGGGACTGAAGCTTTCTTT | CASSELTGQGLGTEAFF
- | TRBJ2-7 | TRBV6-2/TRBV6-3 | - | TGTGCCAGCAGTTACGGGGGGGCGAGGACCTACGAGCAGTACTTC | CASSYGGARTYEQYF
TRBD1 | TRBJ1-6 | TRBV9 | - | TGTGCCAGCAGCGTAGACAGGGGGAGCTCCTATAATTCACCCCTCCACTTT | CASSVDRGSSYNSPLHF
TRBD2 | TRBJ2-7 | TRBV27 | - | TGTGCCAGCTGGGCTCTACTAGCGCCCTACGAGCAGTACTTC | CASWALLAPYEQYF
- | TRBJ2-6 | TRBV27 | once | TGTGCCAGCAGTTTGAGGTCCCCTTCTGGGGCCAACGTCCTGACTTTC | CASSLRSPSGANVLTF
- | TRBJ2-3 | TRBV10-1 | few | TGCGCCAGCAGTGTAGAAGCGTATCCGCCCCCCTGCACAGATACGCAGTATTTT | CASSVEAYPPPCTDTQYF
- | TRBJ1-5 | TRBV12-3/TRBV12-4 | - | TGTGCCAGCAGCGGTAGCAATCAGCCCCAGCATTTT | CASSGSNQPQHF
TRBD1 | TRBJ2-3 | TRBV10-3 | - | TGTGCCATCAGTGAGAAGGGACAGAAAGAAGACGAAACGCAGTATTTT | CAISEKGQKEDETQYF
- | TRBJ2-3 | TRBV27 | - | TGTGCCAGCAGAGGACACACAGATACGCAGTATTTT | CASRGHTDTQYF
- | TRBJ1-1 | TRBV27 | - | TGTGCCAGCAGTTTACAGGGTGGAACTGAAGCTTTCTTT | CASSLQGGTEAFF
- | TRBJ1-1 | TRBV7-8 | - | TGTGCCAGCAGCCGCTCTCTATCGCCTGAAGCTTTCTTT | CASSRSLSPEAFF
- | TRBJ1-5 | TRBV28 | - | TGTGCCAGCAGTTACGCGGGAACCAGTATTCCGCCCCAGCATTTT | CASSYAGTSIPPQHF
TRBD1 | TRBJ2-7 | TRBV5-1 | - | TGCGCCAGCAGCCCGGGACAGGGGGCGTACGAGCAGTACTTC | CASSPGQGAYEQYF
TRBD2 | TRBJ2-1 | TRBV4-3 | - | TGCGCCAGCAGCCAAGATCTAATATCGGGAGCGGGGATAAATGAGCAGTTCTTC | CASSQDLISGAGINEQFF
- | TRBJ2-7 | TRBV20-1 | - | TGCAGTGCTAGTGCCCGGGAGAGGTTCCCCTACGAGCAGTACTTC | CSASARERFPYEQYF
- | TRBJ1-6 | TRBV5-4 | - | TGTGCCAGCAGCTTGGAACCATTGAGGGCTACGACCCTCCACTTT | CASSLEPLRATTLHF
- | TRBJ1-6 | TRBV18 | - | TGTGCCAGCTCTCAGCAGGGTACAGGCAATTCACCCCTCCACTTT | CASSQQGTGNSPLHF
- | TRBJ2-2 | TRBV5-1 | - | TGCGCCAGCATCCAGGGGTCGGTCACCACCGGGGAGCTGTTTTTT | CASIQGSVTTGELFF
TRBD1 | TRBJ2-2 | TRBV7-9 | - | TGTGCCAGCAGCCTACAGGGGACCCTGAACACCGGGGAGCTGTTTTTT | CASSLQGTLNTGELFF
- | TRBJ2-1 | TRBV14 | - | TGTGCCAGCAGCCAAGAATCGGGACTCGGGAACAATGAGCAGTTCTTC | CASSQESGLGNNEQFF
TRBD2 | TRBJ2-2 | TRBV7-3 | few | TGTGCCAGCAGCTTAAATCTAGCGGGAGGGCCAGCCGGGGAGCTGTTTTTT | CASSLNLAGGPAGELFF
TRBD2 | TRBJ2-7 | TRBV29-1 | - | TGCAGCGCTTACGGGGGGGACTCCTACGAGCAGTACTTC | CSAYGGDSYEQYF
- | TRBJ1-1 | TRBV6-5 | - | TGTGCCAGCTCCTTTCTAGGGGAGAACACTGAAGCTTTCTTT | CASSFLGENTEAFF
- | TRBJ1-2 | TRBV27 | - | TGTGCCAGCAGTCTTTGGGGGGGAGGAGACTATGGCTACACCTTC | CASSLWGGGDYGYTF
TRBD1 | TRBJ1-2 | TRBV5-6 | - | TGTGCCAGCAGCCAGGAGACAGGGCACTATGGCTACACCTTC | CASSQETGHYGYTF
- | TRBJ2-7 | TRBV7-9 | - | TGTGCCAGCAGCCGAGACATGAGCTCCTACGAGCAGTACTTC | CASSRDMSSYEQYF
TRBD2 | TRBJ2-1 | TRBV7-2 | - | TGTGCCAGCAGCTTCCCTCTAGCGGGAGTTAACAATGAGCAGTTCTTC | CASSFPLAGVNNEQFF
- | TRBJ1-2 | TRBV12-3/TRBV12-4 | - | TGTGCCAGCAGTTTAGGGGCAGGTCATGGCTACACCTTC | CASSLGAGHGYTF
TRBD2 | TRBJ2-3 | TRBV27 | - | TGTGCCAGCAGATATCGGACTAGCGGGAGGGCCGGAGATACGCAGTATTTT | CASRYRTSGRAGDTQYF
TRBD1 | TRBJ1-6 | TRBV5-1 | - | TGCGCCAGCAGCTTGAGCCCAGGGGGCGCCTCCTATAATTCACCCCTCCACTTT | CASSLSPGGASYNSPLHF
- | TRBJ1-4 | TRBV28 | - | TGTGCCAGCAGGAGCAGGGGAGGGTTGGAAAAACTGTTTTTT | CASRSRGGLEKLFF
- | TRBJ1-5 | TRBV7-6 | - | TGTGCCAGCAGCTTAGAACTAGAGCCCGGTCAGCCCCAGCATTTT | CASSLELEPGQPQHF
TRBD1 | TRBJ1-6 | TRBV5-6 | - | TGTGCCAGCGGGAATCAGGGGGGAGTTAATTCACCCCTCCACTTT | CASGNQGGVNSPLHF